This T cell receptor beta chain was obtained from a study of tumor-infiltrating lymphocytes in primary liver carcinoma. The wider study: Roughly 3.65 to 7.13 million productive TCRbeta reads came from each sample, comparable across tissue types.

Concerning this clonotype: Its antigen is undetermined.

Looked up from germline, CDR1 is MDHEN and CDR2 is SYDVKM. The CDR3 is made up of 18 amino acids. Trimming took off 5 bases at V and 4 bases at J, with 27 bases between the two ends. Study-level results: The 250 largest clones made up significantly more of tumor than blood repertoires (p = 0.039).

Starting from approximately 470 ng of total RNA, TCR beta cDNA was produced with a primer in the constant region. Construction of TCR beta libraries relied on three successive nested multiplex PCR rounds employing slightly modified ARM-PCR. Primers for the first two PCR rounds were TRBV1-TRBV30 forward primers and a C-beta reverse primer (approximately 10 cycles per round). TCRdb reprocessed the multiplex PCR reads via MiXCR and lists one record per CDR3 protein. Of 45,000 to 55,000 distinct CDR3 sequences detected, 65% to 80% appear once; the ten largest clones hold just under 30%. Scientists recovered RNA and DNA together from roughly 20-30 mg of unsorted bulk tissue. Surgical resection was used to treat these primary liver carcinoma patients. Donors were untreated and chronically infected with HBV.

Sequencing was done on a sample of liver tumor tissue from sampling region 5. The subset was: tumor region T5, tumor centre. This sequence was found in a man aged 40-49 years with primary liver carcinoma and hepatitis B virus infection. The chain employs TRBV28 and TRBJ2-7; tentatively, D is TRBD1 or TRBD2 (5 bases each). CDR3 region: CASSTANVRGGWRYEQYF. Here the CDR3 DNA reads TGTGCCAGCAGTACGGCCAATGTGAGGGGCGGGTGGAGATACGAGCAGTACTTC. The whole variable domain, remainder taken from reference TRBV28 and TRBJ2-7, is DVKVTQSSRYLVKRTGEKVFLECVQDMDHENMFWYRQDPGLGLRLIYFSYDVKMKEKGDIPEGYSVSREKKERFSLILESASTNQTSMYLCASSTANVRGGWRYEQYFGPGTRLTVT.